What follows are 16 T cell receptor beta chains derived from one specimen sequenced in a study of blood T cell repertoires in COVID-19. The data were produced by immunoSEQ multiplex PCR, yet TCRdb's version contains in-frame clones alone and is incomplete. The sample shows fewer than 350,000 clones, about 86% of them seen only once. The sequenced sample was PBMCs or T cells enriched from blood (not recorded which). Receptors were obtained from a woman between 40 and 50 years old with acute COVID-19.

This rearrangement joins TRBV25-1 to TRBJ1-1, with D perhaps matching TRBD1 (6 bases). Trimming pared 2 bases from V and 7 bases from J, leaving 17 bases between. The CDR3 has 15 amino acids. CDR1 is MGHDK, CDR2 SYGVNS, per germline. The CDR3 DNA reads TGTGCCAGCAGTGAAGGGGGCAGGGGAAGGGTTGAAGCTTTCTTT. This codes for CASSEGGRGRVEAFF.

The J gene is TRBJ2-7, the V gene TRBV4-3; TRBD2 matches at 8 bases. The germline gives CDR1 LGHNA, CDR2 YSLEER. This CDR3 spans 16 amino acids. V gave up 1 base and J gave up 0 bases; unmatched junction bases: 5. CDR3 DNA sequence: TGCGCCAGCAGCCAAGGGGTTAGCGGGGACTCCTACGAGCAGTACTTC. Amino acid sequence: CASSQGVSGDSYEQYF.

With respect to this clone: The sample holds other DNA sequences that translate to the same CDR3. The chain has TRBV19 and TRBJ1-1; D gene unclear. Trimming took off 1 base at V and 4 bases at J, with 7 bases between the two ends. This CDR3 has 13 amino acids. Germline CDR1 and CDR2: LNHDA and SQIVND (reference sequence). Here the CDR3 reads CASSIALGTEAFF. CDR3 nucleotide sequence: TGTGCCAGTAGTATAGCCCTCGGCACTGAAGCTTTCTTT.

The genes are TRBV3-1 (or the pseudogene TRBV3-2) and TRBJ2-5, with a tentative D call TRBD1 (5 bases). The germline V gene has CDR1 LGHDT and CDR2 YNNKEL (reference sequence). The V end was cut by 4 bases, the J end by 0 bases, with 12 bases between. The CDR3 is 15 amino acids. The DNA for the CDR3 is TGTGCCAGCAGCCGATCGGACAAGTACCAAGAGACCCAGTACTTC. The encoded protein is CASSRSDKYQETQYF.

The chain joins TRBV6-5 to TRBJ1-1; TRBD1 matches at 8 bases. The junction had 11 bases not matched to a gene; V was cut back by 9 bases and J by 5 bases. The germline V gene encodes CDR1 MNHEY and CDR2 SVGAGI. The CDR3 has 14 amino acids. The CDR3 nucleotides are TGTGCCAGTGTGACTCGACAGGGGTATACTGAAGCTTTCTTT. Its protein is CASVTRQGYTEAFF.

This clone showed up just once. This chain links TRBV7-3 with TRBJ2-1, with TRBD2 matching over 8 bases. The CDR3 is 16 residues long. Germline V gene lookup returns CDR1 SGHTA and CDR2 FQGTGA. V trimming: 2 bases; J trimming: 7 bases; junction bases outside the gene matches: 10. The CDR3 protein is CASSLQSGGRSNEQFF. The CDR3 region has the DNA TGTGCCAGCAGCTTACAATCTGGCGGGAGGTCGAATGAGCAGTTCTTC.

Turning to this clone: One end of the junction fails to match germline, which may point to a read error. CDR3 coding DNA: TGCGCCAGCAGCTTGGGACAGGGGAGGAATGCGCAGTTCTTC. Encoded protein: CASSLGQGRNAQFF. The chain links TRBV5-1 to TRBJ2-1; TRBD1 aligns across 8 bases. The CDR3 is made up of 14 amino acids. Germline V CDR1 and CDR2: SGHRS, YFSETQ.

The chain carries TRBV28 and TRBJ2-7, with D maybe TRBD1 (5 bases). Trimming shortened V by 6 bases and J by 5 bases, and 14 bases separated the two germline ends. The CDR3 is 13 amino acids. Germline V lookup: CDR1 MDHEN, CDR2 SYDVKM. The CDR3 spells CASRTAKVDEQYF. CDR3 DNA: TGTGCCAGCAGGACAGCTAAGGTGGACGAGCAGTACTTC.

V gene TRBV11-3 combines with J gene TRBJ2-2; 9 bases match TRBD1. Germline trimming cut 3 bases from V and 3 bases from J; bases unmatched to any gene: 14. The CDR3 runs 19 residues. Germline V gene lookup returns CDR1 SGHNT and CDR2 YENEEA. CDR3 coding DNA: TGTGCCAGCAGCTTCGCTTTTCTCCCGGGACAGGGAGACACCGGGGAGCTGTTTTTT. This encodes CASSFAFLPGQGDTGELFF.

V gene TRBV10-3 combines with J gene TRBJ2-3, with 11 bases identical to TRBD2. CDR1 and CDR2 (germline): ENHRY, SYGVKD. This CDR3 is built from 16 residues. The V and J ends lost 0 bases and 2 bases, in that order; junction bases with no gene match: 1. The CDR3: CAISESGLAVTDTQYF. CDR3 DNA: TGTGCCATCAGTGAGTCGGGACTAGCGGTCACAGATACGCAGTATTTT.

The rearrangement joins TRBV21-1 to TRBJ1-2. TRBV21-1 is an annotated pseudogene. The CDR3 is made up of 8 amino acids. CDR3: CASSPPTF. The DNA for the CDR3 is TGTGCCAGCAGCCCTCCCACCTTC.

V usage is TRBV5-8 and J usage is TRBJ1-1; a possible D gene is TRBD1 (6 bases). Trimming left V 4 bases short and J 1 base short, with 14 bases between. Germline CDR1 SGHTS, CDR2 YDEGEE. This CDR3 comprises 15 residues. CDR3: CASSPSDRKNTEAFF. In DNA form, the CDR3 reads TGTGCCAGCAGCCCCTCGGACAGAAAGAACACTGAAGCTTTCTTT.

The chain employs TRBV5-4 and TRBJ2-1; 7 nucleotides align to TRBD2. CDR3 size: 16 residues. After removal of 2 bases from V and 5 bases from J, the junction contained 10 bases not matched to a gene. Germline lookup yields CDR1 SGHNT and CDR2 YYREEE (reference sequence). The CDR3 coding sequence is TGTGCCAGCAGCTTTTGGCTAGCGGAGATAGACAATGAGCAGTTCTTC. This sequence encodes CASSFWLAEIDNEQFF. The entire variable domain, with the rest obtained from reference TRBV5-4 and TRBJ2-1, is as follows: ETGVTQSPTHLIKTRGQQVTLRCSSQSGHNTVSWYQQALGQGPQFIFQYYREEENGRGNFPPRFSGLQFPNYSSELNVNALELDDSALYLCASSFWLAEIDNEQFFGPGTRLTVL.

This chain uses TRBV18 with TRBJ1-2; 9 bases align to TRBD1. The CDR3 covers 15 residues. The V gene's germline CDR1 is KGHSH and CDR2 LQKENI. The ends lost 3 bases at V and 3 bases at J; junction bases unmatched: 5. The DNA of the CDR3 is TGTGCCAGCTCACCGCAAGGGACAGGGCACTATGGCTACACCTTC. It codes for CASSPQGTGHYGYTF.

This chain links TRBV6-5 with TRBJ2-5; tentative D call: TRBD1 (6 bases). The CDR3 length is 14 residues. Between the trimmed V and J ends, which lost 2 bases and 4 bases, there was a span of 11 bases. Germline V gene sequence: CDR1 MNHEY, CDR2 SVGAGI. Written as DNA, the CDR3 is TGTGCCAGCAGTTACAAGGGCAGGGGAGAGACCCAGTACTTC. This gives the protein CASSYKGRGETQYF.

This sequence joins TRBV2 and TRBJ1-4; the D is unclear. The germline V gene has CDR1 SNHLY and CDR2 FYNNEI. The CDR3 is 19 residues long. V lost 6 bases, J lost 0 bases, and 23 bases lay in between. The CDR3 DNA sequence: TGTGCCAGCAGGGATCTCGGGCGGGTTTCAACCCCAACTAATGAAAAACTGTTTTTT. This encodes CASRDLGRVSTPTNEKLFF.